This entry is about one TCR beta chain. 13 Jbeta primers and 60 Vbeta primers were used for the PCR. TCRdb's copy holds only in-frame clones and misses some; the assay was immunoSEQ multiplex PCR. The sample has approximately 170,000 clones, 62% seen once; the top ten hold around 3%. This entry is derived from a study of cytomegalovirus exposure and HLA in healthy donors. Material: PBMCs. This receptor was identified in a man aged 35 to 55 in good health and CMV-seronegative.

The CDR3 DNA reads TGTGCCAGCAGCCCTAGGACTAGCGGGGGAGGAACAGATACGCAGTATTTT. Translation: CASSPRTSGGGTDTQYF. J is TRBJ2-3 and V is TRBV9, with 13 positions matching TRBD2. Looked up from germline, CDR1 is SGDLS and CDR2 is YYNGEE. This CDR3 comprises 17 residues. Trimming cost V 4 bases and J 3 bases; bases outside gene matches: 8.